A selection of T cell receptor beta chains follows, all from one sample in a study of sequential checkpoint blockade in melanoma. TCRdb keeps only in-frame clones here, not all; method: immunoSEQ multiplex PCR. This table holds almost 20,000 clones, 82% found once. Sample: CD8+ T cells sorted from blood (inferred from file names), taken from a patient given nivolumab and ipilimumab in sequence. The receptors stem from a human donor with melanoma. CDR3s leave out the opening cysteine and the closing phenylalanine or tryptophan. D genes are given only for firm matches.

ASSPPTVYGYT,11,TRBJ1-2,TRBV28,.
ASSPSGPSGGAYEQY,15,TRBJ2-7,TRBV7-2,TRBD2
ASQADGRGIHTIY,13,TRBJ1-3,TRBV5-6,TRBD1
ASSQDSYDFYEQY,13,TRBJ2-7,TRBV4-3,.
ASSEGTAYEQY,11,TRBJ2-7,TRBV6-1,.
ASSLLSLARGYRTEAF,16,TRBJ1-1,TRBV5-8,TRBD1
ARSLGKSVRNQPQH,14,TRBJ1-5,TRBV5-3,.
ASSSPGSRDGYT,12,TRBJ1-2,TRBV7-8,.
SVVVAANYGYT,11,TRBJ1-2,TRBV29-1,.
ASSLLPTDGFLTRAGEKLF,19,TRBJ1-4,TRBV5-1,.
ASSFPGTGDEKLF,13,TRBJ1-4,TRBV28,TRBD1
ASSTRQYSYEQY,12,TRBJ2-7,TRBV13,.
SVRLRTGRLGETQY,14,TRBJ2-5,TRBV29-1,TRBD1
ASSVTGGGYGYT,12,TRBJ1-2,TRBV28,TRBD1
ASSLFRGGASYNEQF,15,TRBJ2-1,TRBV28,.
ASSLFVGVANEKLF,14,TRBJ1-4,TRBV5-5,.